Presented here are 19 T cell receptor beta chains from one specimen sequenced in a study of CD8+CD57+ T cells in acquired aplastic anemia. Genomic DNA, serving as template, underwent TCR beta VDJ and CDR3 profiling. MiXCR was run by TCRdb on the reads, yielding one entry per CDR3 protein. This table has fewer than 250,000 distinct CDR3 sequences, approximately 50% appearing once. Whoever was chosen for sequencing had shown CD8+CD57+ cell expansion by flow cytometry. Sequenced sample: sorted CD4+, CD8+, or CD8+CD57+ T cells (not recorded which) from PBMCs. The receptors were sampled from a human donor with aplastic anemia.

This clonotype was recorded many times. The gene calls are TRBV10-1 and TRBJ2-1, with TRBD2 identical over 10 bases. The J segment lost 0 bases and the V segment lost 8 bases, leaving 7 bases of the junction unmatched. CDR3 size: 16 residues. Germline CDR1 and CDR2: WNHNN and SYGVQD (reference sequence). CDR3 in DNA: TGCGCCAGCCGAAACCGGACTAGCGGCTCCTACAATGAGCAGTTCTTC. Translated, it gives CASRNRTSGSYNEQFF.

This clonotype was picked up a small number of times. V and J are TRBV7-8 and TRBJ1-2; 11 nucleotides agree with TRBD1. Germline V gives CDR1 SGHVS, CDR2 FQNEAQ. V shed 6 bases and J 3 bases; nucleotides not matched to a gene: 6. The CDR3 totals 15 residues. The CDR3 reads CASRRGQGADYGYTF. The CDR3 nucleotides read TGTGCCAGCAGACGCGGACAGGGGGCGGACTATGGCTACACCTTC.

This chain connects TRBV24-1 to TRBJ1-2; D possibly corresponds to TRBD1 (5 bases). Per germline, CDR1 KGHDR and CDR2 SFDVKD. V lost 4 bases and J lost 3, with 8 bases in between. This CDR3 spans 13 amino acids. The CDR3 is CATSEGGDYGYTF. In nucleotides, the CDR3 is TGTGCCACCAGTGAGGGGGGAGACTATGGCTACACCTTC.

This clonotype was detected many times. CDR3 residues: CASNRLVGGEEKLFF. The CDR3 DNA reads as TGTGCCAGCAACCGTCTGGTGGGGGGTGAAGAAAAACTGTTTTTT. V is TRBV2 and J is TRBJ1-4; D possibly corresponds to TRBD1 (5 bases). The CDR3 covers 15 residues. V was clipped by 7 bases and J by 8 bases, with 20 bases between them. In germline, CDR1 is SNHLY, CDR2 FYNNEI.

Many counts were recorded for this clonotype. The CDR3 loop reads CASSPGDRPYEQYF. CDR3 bases: TGTGCCAGCAGCCCTGGGGACAGACCCTACGAGCAGTACTTC. This sequence joins TRBV11-3 and TRBJ2-7; 7 bases agree with TRBD1. CDR3 length equals 14 residues. The junction had 6 bases not matched to a gene; V was cut back by 5 bases and J by 2 bases. The germline gives CDR1 SGHNT, CDR2 YENEEA.

In its sample, this clonotype was seen once. This chain uses TRBV19 with TRBJ1-1; D ambiguous. This CDR3 spans 14 amino acids. V lost 3 bases and J 4 bases, leaving 12 bases between the germline ends. The V gene's germline CDR1 is LNHDA and CDR2 SQIVND (reference sequence). CDR3 sequence: CASSMIHTGTEAFF. The CDR3 nucleotides read TGTGCCAGTAGTATGATTCACACGGGCACTGAAGCTTTCTTT.

This clonotype has at least ten counts. CDR3 region: CASSQDQADLPEAFF. The CDR3 DNA sequence: TGTGCCAGCAGCCAAGATCAGGCGGACCTTCCTGAAGCTTTCTTT. The V call is TRBV3-1, the J call TRBJ1-1; D is undetermined. Germline CDR1 and CDR2: LGHDT and YNNKEL (reference sequence). The length of the CDR3 is 15 residues. The V end lost 0 bases, the J end lost 6 bases, and 14 bases lay between the germline ends.

For this clonotype: This may stem from a read error, because a much larger clone lies one nucleotide away. Likely a read error: the CDR3 ends without its conserved phenylalanine or tryptophan. The CDR3 coding sequence is TGTGCCAGCAGTGAACGGTCGAGGTATTATCAGCCCCAGCATTAT. Translating it yields CASSERSRYYQPQHY. The V gene is TRBV6-1, the J gene TRBJ1-5; no reliable D call. The CDR3 contains 15 residues. V gave up 2 bases and J gave up 5 bases, with 13 bases separating them. Germline V lookup: CDR1 MNHNS, CDR2 SASEGT.

The rearrangement uses TRBV5-1 and TRBJ2-7; D remains unclear. Trimming shortened V by 4 bases and J by 5 bases, and 13 bases separated the two germline ends. Germline CDR1 reads SGHRS; CDR2 reads YFSETQ. The CDR3 extends over 13 amino acids. CDR3 nucleotide sequence: TGCGCCAGCAGCCCCCTTGGAGACCACGAGCAGTACTTC. It specifies CASSPLGDHEQYF. The entire variable domain, with the rest obtained from reference TRBV5-1 and TRBJ2-7, is as follows: KAGVTQTPRYLIKTRGQQVTLSCSPISGHRSVSWYQQTPGQGLQFLFEYFSETQRNKGNFPGRFSGRQFSNSRSEMNVSTLELGDSALYLCASSPLGDHEQYFGPGTRLTVT.

This clonotype appeared many times. The rearrangement uses TRBV5-6 and TRBJ2-7; D remains ambiguous. The CDR3 sequence is 14 residues long. CDR1 and CDR2 from the germline V gene are SGHDT and YYEEEE. The germline V and J ends were trimmed by 0 bases and 6 bases, with 13 bases remaining between them. CDR3 nucleotides: TGTGCCAGCAGCTTGGTGGGCTATACGGCCGAGCAGTACTTC. Protein: CASSLVGYTAEQYF.

This clonotype was counted between two and nine times. The V call is TRBV30, the J call TRBJ2-7; possibly TRBD2 for D (7 bases). The CDR3 has 14 amino acids. Germline CDR1 and CDR2: GTSNPN and SVGIG (reference sequence). V was shortened by 4 bases and J by 5 bases, with 18 bases between the two germline ends. CDR3 nucleotide sequence: TGTGCCTGGACTTTAGGGGGGGCAGGTCACGAGCAGTACTTC. Encoded protein: CAWTLGGAGHEQYF.

This chain joins TRBV5-1 and TRBJ1-1; D remains ambiguous. Trimming took off 1 base at V and 0 bases at J, with 16 bases between the two ends. The CDR3 length is 17 residues. Per the germline V gene, CDR1 is SGHRS and CDR2 is YFSETQ. The DNA for the CDR3 is TGCGCCAGCAGCTTGCGGTCCCAGGTTCACATGAACACTGAAGCTTTCTTT. Its translation is CASSLRSQVHMNTEAFF.

DNA of the CDR3: TGTGCCACCAGCAGAGATTCGGGGGGCTACGTCGAGCAGTACTTC. Encoded protein: CATSRDSGGYVEQYF. The rearrangement links TRBV15 to TRBJ2-7, with TRBD2 as a possible D gene (7 bases). This CDR3 contains 15 residues. The V end was cut by 0 bases, the J end by 6 bases, with 15 bases between. Germline CDR1 and CDR2: LNHNV and YYDKDF (reference sequence).

This clonotype was recorded at least ten times. The chain recombines TRBV2 with TRBJ1-2; D is uncertain. The CDR3 is 11 amino acids. V was trimmed by 10 bases and J by 4 bases, leaving 10 bases between them. Germline V gene sequence: CDR1 SNHLY, CDR2 FYNNEI. The CDR3 DNA reads TGTGCCATCAAAGATGGCTATGGCTACACCTTC. Translation: CAIKDGYGYTF.

This clonotype has only a few counts. This may be a read error: a much more frequent sequence differs by one nucleotide. The conserved closing phenylalanine or tryptophan is absent in this CDR3, likely reflecting a read error. The rearrangement links TRBV4-1 to TRBJ2-7, with D uncertain. V was pared by 0 bases and J by 2 bases, with 8 bases between. Germline V gene data show CDR1 as MGHRA and CDR2 as YSYEKL. The CDR3 sequence is 14 residues long. Here the CDR3 reads CASSQDDGTYEQYL. The CDR3 DNA sequence: TGCGCCAGCAGCCAAGATGACGGAACCTACGAGCAGTACCTC.

In its sample, this clonotype was seen many times. The chain has TRBV29-1 and TRBJ2-5; no definite D call. The V gene's germline CDR1 is SQVTM and CDR2 ANQGSEA. V was trimmed by 7 bases and J by 5 bases, leaving 20 bases between them. The CDR3 loop spans 14 amino acids. CDR3 coding DNA: TGCAGCGGAGGCCGGGTTGGGAAGGAGGAGACCCAGTACTTC. Its protein is CSGGRVGKEETQYF. The full variable domain, its missing parts supplied by reference TRBV29-1 and TRBJ2-5, is SAVISQKPSRDICQRGTSLTIQCQVDSQVTMMFWYRQQPGQSLTLIATANQGSEATYESGFVIDKFPISRPNLTFSTLTVSNMSPEDSSIYLCSGGRVGKEETQYFGPGTRLLVL.

For the CDR3, the DNA is TGCAGTGCTAGGCGGGAACCCCTCCACTTT. Amino acids: CSARREPLHF. The chain links TRBV20-1 to TRBJ1-6; D not certain. Trimming took 3 bases from V and 12 from J, leaving 6 bases between them. CDR1 and CDR2 from the germline V gene are DFQATT and SNEGSKA (reference sequence). The CDR3 covers 10 residues.

This chain joins TRBV19 and TRBJ2-5; D gene ambiguous. In germline, CDR1 is LNHDA, CDR2 SQIVND (reference sequence). Trimming shortened V by 9 bases and J by 2 bases, and 16 bases separated the two germline ends. This CDR3 comprises 14 residues. The CDR3 loop is CASSLYPVQETQYF. CDR3 nucleotides: TGTGCCAGCAGTTTATACCCAGTTCAAGAGACCCAGTACTTC.

The chain carries TRBV11-2 and TRBJ1-4; 7 positions match TRBD1. The CDR3 contains 15 residues. In germline, CDR1 is SGHAT, CDR2 FQNNGV. J lost 4 bases, V lost 1 base, and 3 bases had no gene match. Here the CDR3 DNA reads TGTGCCAGCAGCTTAGTGGCAGGGGGTAATGAAAAACTGTTTTTT. This encodes CASSLVAGGNEKLFF. Filled out from reference TRBV11-2 and TRBJ1-4, the complete variable domain reads EAGVAQSPRYKIIEKRQSVAFWCNPISGHATLYWYQQILGQGPKLLIQFQNNGVVDDSQLPKDRFSAERLKGVDSTLKIQPAKLEDSAVYLCASSLVAGGNEKLFFGSGTQLSVL.